The 27 T cell receptor beta chains below come from one sample, sequenced in a study of blood T cell repertoires in COVID-19 (dated by TCRdb to 2020 to 2021). Preparation of the library involved the immunoSEQ multiplex PCR assay. TCRdb stores this immuneACCESS table with in-frame sequences only. Part of the clones is absent; in the studies checked, under half of the shortfall reflects unresolved V genes, and no reason is known for the rest. This sample gives tens of thousands of clones in total; 77% of them show up just once. The top ten constitute approximately 2.3% of the sample. Sequencing input: peripheral blood. These receptor sequences come from a man in his 70s with COVID-19, enrolled during active disease.

The V gene is TRBV4-3, the J gene TRBJ2-1; 9 positions match TRBD2. This CDR3 region has 16 residues. Trimming at V came to 4 bases and at J to 9 bases, leaving 13 bases not matched to a gene. Looked up from germline, CDR1 is LGHNA and CDR2 is YSLEER. This CDR3 is CASSRTLAGPRGEQFF. CDR3 DNA: TGCGCCAGCAGCCGTACACTAGCGGGTCCTAGGGGTGAGCAGTTCTTC.

CDR3 in DNA: TGTGCCAGCAGTAGGGACTATGACAATGAGCAGTTCTTC. This translates into CASSRDYDNEQFF. The chain carries TRBV2 and TRBJ2-1, with 7 bases aligning to TRBD2. The CDR3 totals 13 residues. V lost 5 bases, J lost 5 bases, and 3 bases stayed unmatched. Germline loops: CDR1 SNHLY, CDR2 FYNNEI.

The chain combines TRBV4-1 with TRBJ1-2; TRBD1 matches 9 bases. J lost 3 bases, V lost 1 base, and 9 bases had no gene match. The germline V gene has CDR1 MGHRA and CDR2 YSYEKL. The CDR3 has 17 amino acids. CDR3 nucleotide sequence: TGCGCCAGCAGCCAAGGTACAGGGGGCGCGACCTACTATGGCTACACCTTC. Residues: CASSQGTGGATYYGYTF.

The V gene is TRBV19, the J gene TRBJ2-2, with 10 bases lining up with TRBD2. The germline V gene encodes CDR1 LNHDA and CDR2 SQIVND (reference sequence). J lost 5 bases, V lost 6 bases, and 6 bases had no gene match. The CDR3 is made up of 15 amino acids. CDR3 sequence (DNA): TGTGCCAGTAGCTCTAGCGGGAGAAGGACCGGGGAGCTGTTTTTT. Translating it yields CASSSSGRRTGELFF.

The J gene is TRBJ1-2, the V gene TRBV19, with D possibly TRBD1 on 5 matching bases. V was clipped by 7 bases and J by 5 bases, with 14 bases between them. The V gene's germline CDR1 is LNHDA and CDR2 SQIVND (reference sequence). CDR3 length: 13 amino acids. The CDR3 DNA is TGTGCCAGTACCTTGGCCCAGGGTTATGGCTACACCTTC. Translated, it gives CASTLAQGYGYTF.

The chain recombines TRBV18 with TRBJ2-1; D not certain. Germline values: CDR1 KGHSH, CDR2 LQKENI. This CDR3 comprises 13 residues. V lost 2 bases and J lost 13, with 15 bases in between. CDR3 bases: TGTGCCAGCTCACCAATAGTGCGGCAAATACAGTTCTTC. Its protein product is CASSPIVRQIQFF.

The genes are TRBV7-8 and TRBJ2-7, with 9 nucleotides matching TRBD1. In germline, CDR1 is SGHVS, CDR2 FQNEAQ. This CDR3 region has 16 residues. J was trimmed by 2 bases and V by 5 bases; bases with no gene match: 10. CDR3 protein: CASSPGPGQGPYEQYF. Written as DNA, the CDR3 is TGTGCCAGCAGCCCGGGACCGGGACAGGGTCCCTACGAGCAGTACTTC.

V and J are TRBV2 and TRBJ2-3; 11 positions agree with TRBD2. V trimming: 7 bases; J trimming: 0 bases; junction bases outside the gene matches: 3. This CDR3 has 15 residues. Germline V gives CDR1 SNHLY, CDR2 FYNNEI. CDR3 DNA sequence: TGTGCCAGCAACCTAGCGGGAGGCAGCACAGATACGCAGTATTTT. This codes for CASNLAGGSTDTQYF.

V usage is TRBV30 and J usage is TRBJ1-1, with a possible D match to TRBD1 (6 bases). CDR3 size: 16 residues. Germline assignment: CDR1 GTSNPN and CDR2 SVGIG (reference sequence). Trimming stripped 0 bases from V and 0 bases from J, with 14 bases between. CDR3 nucleotide sequence: TGTGCCTGGAGTGTACGAGGGACACTCCTGAACACTGAAGCTTTCTTT. Its translation: CAWSVRGTLLNTEAFF.

The chain links TRBV27 to TRBJ2-7; 8 nucleotides align to TRBD2. The CDR3 is 15 residues long. CDR1 is MNHEY, CDR2 SMNVEV, per germline (reference sequence). Trimming took 2 bases from V and 3 from J; bases not matched to a gene: 6. The CDR3 protein is CASSLAGGGGYEQYF. DNA of the CDR3: TGTGCCAGCAGTTTAGCGGGGGGAGGAGGCTACGAGCAGTACTTC.

The chain is built from TRBV7-9 and TRBJ1-4; 7 bases are shared with TRBD1. Germline CDR1 SEHNR, CDR2 FQNEAQ (reference sequence). The junction had 6 bases not matched to a gene; V was cut back by 5 bases and J by 0 bases. This CDR3 is 16 amino acids long. CDR3 sequence reads: CASSPGQAATNEKLFF. CDR3 nucleotides: TGTGCCAGCAGCCCCGGACAGGCTGCAACTAATGAAAAACTGTTTTTT.

This clone has just one count. The J gene is TRBJ1-4, the V gene TRBV7-3, with D possibly TRBD1 on 6 matching bases. Germline CDR1 is SGHTA and CDR2 is FQGTGA. Trimming stripped 4 bases from V and 1 base from J, with 10 bases between. The CDR3 extends over 15 amino acids. The DNA of the CDR3 is TGTGCCAGCAGCTCATACAGGGTAACTAATGAAAAACTGTTTTTT. It translates to CASSSYRVTNEKLFF.

V gene TRBV5-6 combines with J gene TRBJ2-3, with D maybe TRBD1 (5 bases). V lost 2 bases and J 0 bases, leaving 13 bases between the germline ends. The CDR3 is 16 residues long. Germline V lookup: CDR1 SGHDT, CDR2 YYEEEE. CDR3 sequence: CASSFMGRASTDTQYF. The DNA for the CDR3 is TGTGCCAGCAGCTTTATGGGCAGGGCTAGCACAGATACGCAGTATTTT.

V usage is TRBV9 and J usage is TRBJ1-2, with 10 bases lining up with TRBD1. J was trimmed by 3 bases and V by 0 bases; bases with no gene match: 11. CDR1 and CDR2 from the germline V gene are SGDLS and YYNGEE. This CDR3 has 18 residues. CDR3 nucleotide sequence: TGTGCCAGCAGCGTAGGGTTTGAGACAGGGGGCGCGCACTATGGCTACACCTTC. Amino acids: CASSVGFETGGAHYGYTF.

The chain combines TRBV6-6 with TRBJ2-1; the match to TRBD2 covers 9 bases. With V trimmed by 6 bases and J by 2 bases, 8 bases remained unmatched. The CDR3 covers 16 residues. The germline CDR1 and CDR2 sequences are MNHNY and SVGAGI (reference sequence). The CDR3 region has the DNA TGTGCCAGCAGATATAGCGGGAGATGGACCTACAATGAGCAGTTCTTC. It yields the protein CASRYSGRWTYNEQFF.

The chain carries TRBV9 and TRBJ2-2; D gene uncertain. V was trimmed by 3 bases and J by 2 bases, leaving 11 bases between them. CDR1 and CDR2 from the germline V gene are SGDLS and YYNGEE. The CDR3 runs 15 residues. The CDR3 DNA follows: TGTGCCAGCAGCGCGGTTCCGATTAACACCGGGGAGCTGTTTTTT. Protein: CASSAVPINTGELFF.

The genes are TRBV11-2 and TRBJ2-5; weak D call: TRBD1 (5 bases). This CDR3 has 13 amino acids. The V gene's germline CDR1 is SGHAT and CDR2 FQNNGV. Deletions cut 2 bases from V and 2 bases from J, with 6 bases between. CDR3 region: CASSLQGQETQYF. In DNA, the CDR3 is TGTGCCAGCAGCTTACAGGGACAAGAGACCCAGTACTTC.

This rearrangement joins TRBV19 to TRBJ2-1; the D gene is possibly TRBD1 (6 bases). This CDR3 contains 15 residues. CDR1 is LNHDA and CDR2 is SQIVND in the germline V gene (reference sequence). V lost 0 bases and J lost 6, with 12 bases in between. CDR3 DNA sequence: TGTGCCAGTAGTATAGATGGGACAAGGGTCAATGAGCAGTTCTTC. This sequence encodes CASSIDGTRVNEQFF.

The chain recombines TRBV18 with TRBJ1-1; D unresolved. CDR1 and CDR2 from the germline V gene are KGHSH and LQKENI. CDR3 length: 14 residues. Trimming left V 3 bases short and J 3 bases short, with 11 bases between. Written as DNA, the CDR3 is TGTGCCAGCTCACCCTACAGCGGGGACACTGAAGCTTTCTTT. Residues: CASSPYSGDTEAFF.

This rearrangement joins TRBV10-3 to TRBJ2-2; TRBD1 aligns across 10 bases. CDR1 and CDR2 from the germline V gene are ENHRY and SYGVKD. This CDR3 is built from 16 residues. V lost 2 bases and J lost 6; bases outside the gene matches: 6. CDR3 sequence (DNA): TGTGCCATCAGTGAGAACCGACAGGGGGCTGCCGGGGAGCTGTTTTTT. The encoded protein is CAISENRQGAAGELFF.

This chain joins TRBV5-1 and TRBJ1-2; D is unresolved. The V and J ends lost 1 base and 2 bases respectively, with 6 bases between them. CDR3 length: 13 residues. Germline V gene data show CDR1 as SGHRS and CDR2 as YFSETQ. CDR3 in amino acids: CASSLNRNYGYTF. The CDR3 DNA is TGCGCCAGCAGCTTGAACAGAAACTATGGCTACACCTTC.

CDR3 sequence reads: CASSINGNSPLHF. Written as DNA, the CDR3 is TGTGCCAGTAGTATTAACGGGAATTCACCCCTCCACTTT. J is TRBJ1-6 and V is TRBV19; D call uncertain. This CDR3 is built from 13 residues. The germline CDR1 and CDR2 sequences are LNHDA and SQIVND (reference sequence). V lost 3 bases to trimming and J lost 7 bases, with 7 bases between them. Supplemented by reference TRBV19 and TRBJ1-6, the full variable domain reads DGGITQSPKYLFRKEGQNVTLSCEQNLNHDAMYWYRQDPGQGLRLIYYSQIVNDFQKGDIAEGYSVSREKKESFPLTVTSAQKNPTAFYLCASSINGNSPLHFGNGTRLTVT.

This chain connects TRBV10-3 to TRBJ2-1; D is perhaps TRBD1 (6 bases). The V gene lost 0 bases and the J gene lost 9 bases, with 6 bases spanning the gap. The CDR3 has 12 residues. The germline CDR1 and CDR2 sequences are ENHRY and SYGVKD. CDR3 in amino acids: CAISESGGEQFF. In DNA, the CDR3 is TGTGCCATCAGTGAGTCAGGGGGTGAGCAGTTCTTC.

As regards this clone: One junction end does not reproduce the germline sequence, and a read error may be involved. This chain uses TRBV27 with TRBJ1-1; tentatively, D is TRBD1 (6 bases). Per the germline V gene, CDR1 is MNHEY and CDR2 is SMNVEV (reference sequence). The CDR3 covers 13 residues. DNA for the CDR3: TGTGCCAGCCTGCCCACAGGGAACTCTGAAGCTTTCTTT. Translating gives CASLPTGNSEAFF.

The chain employs TRBV6-5 and TRBJ2-1, with 12 positions matching TRBD2. Looked up from germline, CDR1 is MNHEY and CDR2 is SVGAGI. The trim removed 6 bases at V and 4 bases at J, leaving 1 base unmatched. This CDR3 is 14 amino acids long. The CDR3 here is CASSGTSGYNEQFF. DNA of the CDR3: TGTGCCAGCAGCGGGACTAGCGGGTACAATGAGCAGTTCTTC.

In this sample, this clone turned up a few times. V usage is TRBV29-1 and J usage is TRBJ1-4; no firm D call. This CDR3 is 12 amino acids long. V dropped 5 bases and J dropped 6 bases, with 10 bases sitting between them. The germline V gene encodes CDR1 SQVTM and CDR2 ANQGSEA. The CDR3 DNA sequence: TGCAGCGTTAACGGACTCGATGAAAAACTGTTTTTT. It is translated as CSVNGLDEKLFF.

The J gene is TRBJ1-4, the V gene TRBV7-8, with 7 bases that match TRBD1. CDR1 is SGHVS, CDR2 FQNEAQ, per germline. This CDR3 comprises 15 residues. J was trimmed by 2 bases and V by 5 bases; bases with no gene match: 5. The CDR3 sequence: CASSLTGITNEKLFF. In DNA, the CDR3 is TGTGCCAGCAGCCTGACAGGGATCACTAATGAAAAACTGTTTTTT.